A single sample is the source of the 14 T cell receptor beta chains below, sequenced in a study of tumor and adjacent non-tumor tissue in lung cancer. The library came from three nested PCR rounds adapted from ARM-PCR protocols. One entry per CDR3 protein results from TCRdb running MiXCR on the multiplex PCR reads. The sample lists around 200,000 distinct CDR3 sequences; approximately 74% were seen once. The template was RNA from unsorted bulk tissue. Sequenced input: lung tumor tissue. Receptors originate from a man aged 55 to 70 with non-small cell lung cancer.

This chain connects TRBV11-2 to TRBJ2-2; the match to TRBD1 covers 11 bases. This CDR3 spans 17 amino acids. V was pared by 1 base and J by 6 bases, with 7 bases of the junction left unmatched. The germline V gene encodes CDR1 SGHAT and CDR2 FQNNGV. In DNA, the CDR3 is TGTGCCAGCAGCTTAGTTCGTCGGACAGGGGGCCCCGGGGAGCTGTTTTTT. This encodes CASSLVRRTGGPGELFF.

The count of this clonotype is one. One end of the junction does not line up with germline, which may come from a read error. The gene calls are TRBV11-3 and TRBJ2-1; no firm D call. The germline V gene encodes CDR1 SGHNT and CDR2 YENEEA. The CDR3 has 15 amino acids. The CDR3 spells CANSLYGPAFDEQFF. As DNA, the CDR3 is TGTGCCAACAGCTTATACGGGCCGGCCTTCGATGAGCAGTTCTTC.

Points on this clonotype: The CDR3 end shows no conserved phenylalanine or tryptophan, and so a read error is likely. The chain employs TRBV4-2 and TRBJ1-5; 7 nucleotides match TRBD1. CDR3 length: 18 amino acids. Germline V gene lookup returns CDR1 LGHNA and CDR2 YNFKEQ. CDR3 residues: CASIQDGEGAIVNQPQHL. The CDR3 DNA follows: TGCGCCAGCATCCAAGATGGGGAGGGGGCTATAGTGAATCAGCCCCAGCATCTT.

This clonotype was seen a few times. This could be a read error, since a much larger clone is one nucleotide away. The chain recombines TRBV29-1 with TRBJ1-1, with no clear D. CDR1 and CDR2 from the germline V gene are SQVTM and ANQGSEA. CDR3 length: 11 amino acids. V lost 6 bases, J lost 5 bases, and 10 bases lay in between. CDR3 DNA: TGCAGCGTATGGCAGGCTACTGAAGCTTTCTTT. It codes for CSVWQATEAFF.

The chain joins TRBV6-1 to TRBJ2-7; D is perhaps TRBD1 (6 bases). Germline V lookup: CDR1 MNHNS, CDR2 SASEGT. The CDR3 loop spans 15 amino acids. With 4 bases removed from V and 5 bases from J, the gap between germline ends came to 18 bases. This CDR3 is CASSGTGAGAHEQYF. As DNA, the CDR3 is TGTGCCAGCAGTGGGACCGGGGCAGGGGCTCACGAGCAGTACTTC.

The rearrangement joins TRBV6-5 to TRBJ2-1; 14 positions agree with TRBD2. This CDR3 is built from 18 residues. CDR1 and CDR2 from the germline V gene are MNHEY and SVGAGI. V dropped 5 bases and J dropped 5; count of bases not matched to a gene: 11. CDR3 region: CASSHGTSGGHYDNEQFF. CDR3 DNA: TGTGCCAGCAGTCACGGGACTAGCGGGGGACACTACGACAATGAGCAGTTCTTC.

This clonotype was counted a single time. The conserved phenylalanine or tryptophan is not found at the CDR3 terminus, so this likely reflects a read error. No DNA is shown, since the ends of the CDR3 on it are uncertain; the CDR3 is the one TCRdb lists. This chain links TRBV6-5 with TRBJ2-7; the tabulated D call, TRBD1, remains unverified against the DNA. With termini counted, the CDR3 has 13 amino acids. Germline V gene sequence: CDR1 MNHEY, CDR2 SVGAGI. CDR3 region: CASGRSALYEQYL.

This clonotype has at least ten counts. The chain couples TRBV11-2 to TRBJ1-4; the D is unclear. This CDR3 is built from 14 residues. The germline V and J ends were trimmed by 1 base and 8 bases, with 11 bases remaining between them. Germline CDR1 reads SGHAT; CDR2 reads FQNNGV. The CDR3 DNA is TGTGCCAGCAGCTTAGGGGCACGGCAAGAAAAACTGTTTTTT. Encoded protein: CASSLGARQEKLFF.

The chain joins TRBV7-8 to TRBJ1-1, with D hard to call. Germline loops: CDR1 SGHVS, CDR2 FQNEAQ. The CDR3 totals 16 residues. Deletions cut 4 bases from V and 1 base from J, with 16 bases between. This chain's CDR3 is CASSYLSTPRNTEAFF. The CDR3 coding sequence is TGTGCCAGCAGCTACCTGTCAACCCCAAGGAACACTGAAGCTTTCTTT.

This clonotype has more than one count but fewer than ten. One base away lies a much larger clone, so this may be a sequencing read error. V usage is TRBV6-6 and J usage is TRBJ2-1; D is uncertain. This CDR3 is built from 14 residues. Trimming pared 10 bases from V and 6 bases from J, leaving 19 bases between. Germline CDR1 MNHNY, CDR2 SVGAGI (reference sequence). CDR3 in DNA: TGTGCCACGAACGCACCAGGAATGGGCAATGAGCAGTTCTTC. This sequence encodes CATNAPGMGNEQFF.

Concerning this clonotype itself: One junction end disagrees with the germline gene, perhaps due to a read error. The chain couples TRBV2 to TRBJ1-5; 7 nucleotides match TRBD1. The CDR3 loop spans 14 amino acids. Germline-derived CDR1 and CDR2 are SNHLY and FYNNEI. CDR3 DNA: TGTGCCAGCCAAGGGACAGATAGCAATCGGCCCCAGCATTTT. This translates into CASQGTDSNRPQHF. The full variable domain, rest sourced from reference TRBV2 and TRBJ1-5, is EPEVTQTPSHQVTQMGQEVILRCVPISNHLYFYWYRQILGQKVEFLVSFYNNEISEKSEIFDDQFSVERPDGSNFTLKIRSTKLEDSAMYFCASQGTDSNRPQHFGDGTRLSIL.

As to this clonotype: A clone one base away is much larger, so this may be a read error. The CDR3 end shows no conserved phenylalanine or tryptophan, and so a read error is likely. V gene TRBV11-2 combines with J gene TRBJ1-6; 7 bases match TRBD1. V gave up 4 bases and J gave up 9 bases; unmatched junction bases: 3. CDR3 size: 13 residues. Germline V gives CDR1 SGHAT, CDR2 FQNNGV. The chain's CDR3 is CASSSQGFSPLHI. In DNA form, the CDR3 reads TGTGCCAGCAGCTCACAGGGGTTTTCACCCCTCCACATT.

About this clonotype: Germline is not matched at one junction end, which may reflect a read error. The chain joins TRBV20-1 to TRBJ2-1, with 9 bases matching TRBD2. CDR3 length equals 15 residues. The germline gives CDR1 DFQATT, CDR2 SNEGSKA (reference sequence). The CDR3 is CNASDRGGASNEQFF. CDR3 DNA: TGCAATGCTAGTGATCGCGGGGGGGCCTCTAATGAGCAGTTCTTC.

This sequence joins TRBV13 and TRBJ2-7; tentatively, D is TRBD2 (5 bases). V gave up 5 bases and J gave up 0 bases, with 14 bases separating them. The CDR3 sequence is 15 residues long. Looked up from germline, CDR1 is PRHDT and CDR2 is FYEKMQ (reference sequence). The CDR3 sequence is CASSPPRRYSYEQYF. The CDR3 nucleotides read TGTGCCAGCAGCCCCCCCCGGAGGTACTCCTACGAGCAGTACTTC. The variable domain in full, completed from reference TRBV13 and TRBJ2-7, reads AAGVIQSPRHLIKEKRETATLKCYPIPRHDTVYWYQQGPGQDPQFLISFYEKMQSDKGSIPDRFSAQQFSDYHSELNMSSLELGDSALYFCASSPPRRYSYEQYFGPGTRLTVT.